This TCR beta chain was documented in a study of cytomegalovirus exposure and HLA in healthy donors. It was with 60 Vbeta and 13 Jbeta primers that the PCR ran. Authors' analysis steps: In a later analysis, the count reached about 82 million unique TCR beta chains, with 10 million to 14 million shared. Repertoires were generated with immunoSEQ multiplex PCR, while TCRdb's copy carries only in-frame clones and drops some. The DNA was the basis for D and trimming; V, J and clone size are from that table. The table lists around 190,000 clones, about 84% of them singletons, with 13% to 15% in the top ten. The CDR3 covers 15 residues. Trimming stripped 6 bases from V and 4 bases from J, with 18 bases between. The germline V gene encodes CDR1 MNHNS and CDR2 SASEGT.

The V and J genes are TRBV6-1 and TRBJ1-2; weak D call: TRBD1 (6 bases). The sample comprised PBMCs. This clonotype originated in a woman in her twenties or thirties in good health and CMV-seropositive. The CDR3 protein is CASSDLSGVGYGYTF. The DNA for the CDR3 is TGTGCCAGCAGCGACCTCTCAGGGGTTGGCTATGGCTACACCTTC.